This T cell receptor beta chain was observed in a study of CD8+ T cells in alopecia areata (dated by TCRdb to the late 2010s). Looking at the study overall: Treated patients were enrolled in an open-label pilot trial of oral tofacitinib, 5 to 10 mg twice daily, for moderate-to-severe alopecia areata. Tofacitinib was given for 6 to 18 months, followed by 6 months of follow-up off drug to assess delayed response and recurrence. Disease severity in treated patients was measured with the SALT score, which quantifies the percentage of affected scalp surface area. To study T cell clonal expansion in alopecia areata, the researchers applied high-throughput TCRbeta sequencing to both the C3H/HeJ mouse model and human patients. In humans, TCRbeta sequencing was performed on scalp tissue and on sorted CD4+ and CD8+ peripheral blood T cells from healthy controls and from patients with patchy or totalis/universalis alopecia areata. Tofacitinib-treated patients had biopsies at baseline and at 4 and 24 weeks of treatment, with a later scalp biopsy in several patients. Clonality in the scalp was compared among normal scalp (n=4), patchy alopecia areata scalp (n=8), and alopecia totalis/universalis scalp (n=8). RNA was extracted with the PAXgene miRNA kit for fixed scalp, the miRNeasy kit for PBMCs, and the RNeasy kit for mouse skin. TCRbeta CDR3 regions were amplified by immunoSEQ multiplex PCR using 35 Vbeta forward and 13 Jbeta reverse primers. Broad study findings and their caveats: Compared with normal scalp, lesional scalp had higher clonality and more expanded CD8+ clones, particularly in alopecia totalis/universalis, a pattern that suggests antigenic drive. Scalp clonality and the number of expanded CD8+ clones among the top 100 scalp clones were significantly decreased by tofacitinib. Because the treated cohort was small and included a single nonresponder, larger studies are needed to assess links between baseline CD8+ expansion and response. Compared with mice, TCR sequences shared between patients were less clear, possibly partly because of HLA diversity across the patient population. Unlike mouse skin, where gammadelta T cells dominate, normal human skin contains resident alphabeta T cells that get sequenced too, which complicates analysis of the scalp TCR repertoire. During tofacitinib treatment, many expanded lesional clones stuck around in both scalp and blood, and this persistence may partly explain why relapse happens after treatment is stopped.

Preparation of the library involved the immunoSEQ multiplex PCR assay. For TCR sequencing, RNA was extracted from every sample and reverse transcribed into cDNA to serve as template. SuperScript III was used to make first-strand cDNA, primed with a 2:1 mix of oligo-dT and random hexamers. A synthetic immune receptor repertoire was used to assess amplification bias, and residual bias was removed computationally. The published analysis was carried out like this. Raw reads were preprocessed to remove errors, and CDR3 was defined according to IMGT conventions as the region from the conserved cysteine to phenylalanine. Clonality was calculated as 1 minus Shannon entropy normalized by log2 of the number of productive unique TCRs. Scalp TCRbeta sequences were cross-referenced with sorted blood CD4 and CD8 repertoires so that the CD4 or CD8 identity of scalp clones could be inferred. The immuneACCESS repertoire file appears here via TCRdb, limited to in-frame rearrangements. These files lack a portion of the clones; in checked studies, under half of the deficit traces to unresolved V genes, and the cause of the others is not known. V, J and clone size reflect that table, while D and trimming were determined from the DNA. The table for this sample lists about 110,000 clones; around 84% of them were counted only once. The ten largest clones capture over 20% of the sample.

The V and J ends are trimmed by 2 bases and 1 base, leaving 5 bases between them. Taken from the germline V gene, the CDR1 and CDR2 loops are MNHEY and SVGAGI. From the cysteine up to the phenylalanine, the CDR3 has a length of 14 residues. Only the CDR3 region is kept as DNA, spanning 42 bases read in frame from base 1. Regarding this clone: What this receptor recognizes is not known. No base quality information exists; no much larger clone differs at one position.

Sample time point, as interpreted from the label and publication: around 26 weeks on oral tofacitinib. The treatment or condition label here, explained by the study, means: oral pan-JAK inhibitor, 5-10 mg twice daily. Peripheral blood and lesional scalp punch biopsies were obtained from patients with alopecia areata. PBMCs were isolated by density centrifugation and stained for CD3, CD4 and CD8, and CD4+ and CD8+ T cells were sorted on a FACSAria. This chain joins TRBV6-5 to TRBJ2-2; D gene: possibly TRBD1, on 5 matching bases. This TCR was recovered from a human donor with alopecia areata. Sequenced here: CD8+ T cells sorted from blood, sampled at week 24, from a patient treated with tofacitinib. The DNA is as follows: TGTGCCAGCAGTTACCAGGGGAACACCGGGGAGCTGTTTTTT. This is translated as CASSYQGNTGELFF.